The rows below give T cell receptor beta chains drawn from one sample of a study of T cell responses to AZD1222 COVID-19 vaccine. The protocol was immunoSEQ multiplex PCR, while the TCRdb copy is restricted to in-frame clones and leaves out a portion. Of 140,000 or so clones listed, 90% to 95% are singletons. Sequences were derived from peripheral blood, sampled on day 0 of AZD1222 vaccination. The origin of the receptors is an adult in good health. CDR3s include the opening cysteine and the closing phenylalanine or tryptophan. The D gene is left open where the match is weak. The listing skips clone size in some rows; elsewhere it reads once, few, many or a size class.

TRBV6-1	TRBJ2-5	NA	TRBD2	CASSEVLAGGAETQYF	TGTGCCAGCAGTGAAGTACTAGCGGGGGGAGCAGAGACCCAGTACTTC
TRBV21-1	TRBJ1-2	NA	NA	CASSAGQGNYGYTF	TGTGCCAGCAGCGCCGGACAGGGGAACTATGGCTACACCTTC
TRBV28	TRBJ2-1	few	NA	CASSTRRRGGHNEQFF	TGTGCCAGCTCCACCCGGCGCCGGGGAGGCCACAATGAGCAGTTCTTC
TRBV24-1	TRBJ1-2	NA	TRBD1	CATRPRTGLSGYTF	TGTGCCACCAGACCACGGACAGGCCTGAGTGGCTACACCTTC
TRBV19	TRBJ2-5	NA	TRBD1	CASRPLAGTGGAETQYF	TGTGCCAGTAGGCCTTTAGCCGGGACAGGGGGCGCGGAGACCCAGTACTTC
TRBV2	TRBJ1-1	NA	TRBD1	CASKPGQGNTEAFF	TGTGCCAGCAAACCGGGACAGGGGAACACTGAAGCTTTCTTT
TRBV30	TRBJ1-2	NA	NA	CAWSVGVGYTF	TGTGCCTGGAGTGTAGGAGTTGGCTACACCTTC
TRBV5-1	TRBJ2-6	NA	NA	CASSLAVRTQGGSGANVLTF	TGCGCCAGCAGCTTGGCCGTGCGAACTCAGGGGGGCTCTGGGGCCAACGTCCTGACTTTC
TRBV7-9	TRBJ1-2	few	NA	CASRATEDGYYGYTF	TGTGCCAGCAGGGCCACCGAAGACGGGTACTATGGCTACACCTTC
TRBV30	TRBJ1-4	once	TRBD1	CAWSRGTVATNEKLFF	TGTGCCTGGAGTCGGGGGACAGTTGCAACTAATGAAAAACTGTTTTTT
TRBV11-2	TRBJ2-2	NA	NA	CASSLAIGELFF	TGTGCCAGCAGCTTAGCCATCGGGGAGCTGTTTTTT
TRBV28	TRBJ1-1	once	NA	CASVFGVFTNTEAFF	TGTGCCAGCGTCTTCGGGGTTTTTACGAACACTGAAGCTTTCTTT
TRBV10-3	TRBJ2-2	NA	NA	CATAGSRTGELFF	TGTGCCACCGCGGGATCAAGGACCGGGGAGCTGTTTTTT
TRBV5-1	TRBJ2-3	NA	NA	CASSEGRYTDTQYF	TGCGCCAGCAGCGAGGGCCGCTACACAGATACGCAGTATTTT
TRBV9	TRBJ2-3	NA	TRBD2	CASSVLAGAADTQYF	TGTGCCAGCAGCGTATTAGCGGGGGCAGCAGATACGCAGTATTTT
TRBV3-1/TRBV3-2	TRBJ1-5	NA	NA	CASSQVANQPQHF	TGTGCCAGCAGCCAAGTCGCAAATCAGCCCCAGCATTTT
TRBV2	TRBJ2-5	NA	TRBD1	CASIDRGTETQYF	TGTGCCAGCATAGACAGGGGGACGGAGACCCAGTACTTC
TRBV9	TRBJ1-3	NA	NA	CASSVVRGRSGNTIYF	TGTGCCAGCAGCGTAGTCCGAGGCCGCTCTGGAAACACCATATATTTT
TRBV21-1	TRBJ1-1	NA	NA	CASSNDQGRNTEAFF	TGTGCCAGCAGCAATGACCAGGGGAGGAACACTGAAGCTTTCTTT
TRBV6-5	TRBJ2-7	NA	TRBD1	CASSRFLQGPYEQYF	TGTGCCAGCAGCCGATTCCTACAGGGGCCCTACGAGCAGTACTTC
TRBV12-5	TRBJ1-5	NA	NA	CASGPPRAISNQPQHF	TGTGCTAGTGGCCCTCCTCGGGCCATCTCCAATCAGCCCCAGCATTTT
TRBV11-2	TRBJ1-5	NA	NA	CASSLEVNQPQHF	TGTGCCAGCAGCTTGGAGGTCAATCAGCCCCAGCATTTT
TRBV14	TRBJ1-1	NA	TRBD1	CASRPGTGLGEAFF	TGTGCCAGCAGACCCGGGACAGGGCTCGGAGAAGCTTTCTTT
TRBV2	TRBJ2-3	NA	NA	CACCPGAGTDTQYF	TGTGCCTGCTGCCCCGGGGCAGGCACAGATACGCAGTATTTT
TRBV6-5	TRBJ2-5	NA	TRBD2	CASSSPRTSGDETQYF	TGTGCCAGCAGTTCCCCCCGGACTAGCGGGGATGAGACCCAGTACTTC
TRBV7-9	TRBJ2-6	NA	NA	CASSLFRGSLISGANVLTF	TGTGCCAGCAGCTTATTTCGAGGCAGCTTGATCTCTGGGGCCAACGTCCTGACTTTC
TRBV6-4	TRBJ2-3	once	TRBD2	CASSENSGGAEGGSDTQYF	TGTGCCAGCAGTGAGAATAGCGGGGGGGCCGAGGGAGGGTCAGATACGCAGTATTTT
TRBV6-5	TRBJ1-4	NA	NA	CASSYHRGGEKLFF	TGTGCCAGCAGTTACCACCGGGGAGGGGAAAAACTGTTTTTT
TRBV3-1/TRBV3-2	TRBJ2-1	NA	TRBD2	CASSHWGLAVYNEQFF	TGTGCCAGCAGCCATTGGGGCCTAGCGGTCTACAATGAGCAGTTCTTC
TRBV3-1/TRBV3-2	TRBJ1-1	NA	NA	CASSQVQNTEAFF	TGTGCCAGCAGCCAAGTACAGAACACTGAAGCTTTCTTT
TRBV24-1	TRBJ2-1	NA	TRBD1	CATSDTTGAAYNEQFF	TGTGCCACCAGTGATACTACAGGGGCGGCCTACAATGAGCAGTTCTTC
TRBV5-5	TRBJ2-6	NA	NA	CASSFSERAGANVLTF	TGTGCCAGCAGCTTCTCAGAGAGGGCTGGGGCCAACGTCCTGACTTTC
TRBV12-3/TRBV12-4	TRBJ2-7	NA	NA	CASSLETRGGDF	TGTGCCAGCAGTTTGGAGACTCGAGGGGGGGACTTC
TRBV6-2/TRBV6-3	TRBJ2-7	NA	NA	CASSYSSNDYEQYF	TGTGCCAGCAGTTACTCGAGCAATGACTACGAGCAGTACTTC